The 27 T cell receptor beta chains in this list originate from one sample, sequenced in a study of blood T cell repertoires in COVID-19. Clones were sequenced by immunoSEQ multiplex PCR, and TCRdb holds only the in-frame ones, with some missing. Of 160,000 or so clones in the sample, 75% to 90% were seen once. The sequenced material came from peripheral blood. The origin of the receptors is a woman in her 40s with acute or convalescent COVID-19.

The rearrangement joins TRBV4-1 to TRBJ1-1, with D uncertain. The CDR3 covers 14 residues. Germline CDR1 MGHRA, CDR2 YSYEKL. V was pared by 0 bases and J by 3 bases, with 8 bases between. CDR3 sequence reads: CASSQDWEDTEAFF. In DNA form, the CDR3 reads TGCGCCAGCAGCCAAGATTGGGAGGACACTGAAGCTTTCTTT.

The V gene is TRBV5-1, the J gene TRBJ1-4; 9 nucleotides agree with TRBD1. This CDR3 has 14 residues. The trim removed 4 bases at V and 8 bases at J, leaving 6 bases unmatched. Germline lookup yields CDR1 SGHRS and CDR2 YFSETQ. The CDR3 reads CASSPGQGQEKLFF. The DNA of the CDR3 is TGCGCCAGCAGCCCGGGACAGGGTCAGGAAAAACTGTTTTTT.

This sequence joins TRBV19 and TRBJ2-6; D is unclear. The germline gives CDR1 LNHDA, CDR2 SQIVND (reference sequence). The CDR3 extends over 12 amino acids. The ends were cut back, 3 bases at V and 13 bases at J, with 10 bases in the middle. Written as DNA, the CDR3 is TGTGCCAGTAGTATCAACAGCCTTGTCCTGACTTTC. This encodes CASSINSLVLTF.

This chain uses TRBV3-1 (or the pseudogene TRBV3-2) with TRBJ1-5; 7 bases are shared with TRBD1. This CDR3 comprises 16 residues. The V segment lost 2 bases and the J segment 4 bases; nucleotides outside the gene matches: 8. Germline CDR1 LGHDT, CDR2 YNNKEL (reference sequence). In nucleotides, the CDR3 is TGTGCCAGCAGCCAAAATCACAGGGGCGTAAATCAGCCCCAGCATTTT. Translating it yields CASSQNHRGVNQPQHF.

The chain is built from TRBV2 and TRBJ1-5, with 9 nucleotides matching TRBD1. CDR3 length: 15 amino acids. Germline V gene lookup returns CDR1 SNHLY and CDR2 FYNNEI. With V trimmed by 5 bases and J by 0 bases, 2 bases remained unmatched. The DNA of the CDR3 is TGTGCCAGCAGTCGGGACAGGGTTAGCAATCAGCCCCAGCATTTT. Translation gives CASSRDRVSNQPQHF.

This rearrangement joins TRBV12-5 to TRBJ2-4; 7 bases are a match to TRBD1. Germline-derived CDR1 and CDR2 are LGHNT and FRNRAP. The CDR3 extends over 15 amino acids. The trim removed 5 bases at V and 6 bases at J, leaving 10 bases unmatched. The CDR3 coding sequence is TGTGCTAGTGGTCTCCCCCGACAGGGAATAAACATTCAGTACTTC. It is translated as CASGLPRQGINIQYF.

The CDR3 sequence: CASSLILRNTEAFF. CDR3 DNA sequence: TGTGCCAGCAGTTTAATCTTGAGGAACACTGAAGCTTTCTTT. The chain has TRBV28 and TRBJ1-1; D not resolved. Germline lookup yields CDR1 MDHEN and CDR2 SYDVKM. This CDR3 comprises 14 residues. V shed 2 bases and J shed 1 base, with 8 bases lying between them.

The chain recombines TRBV11-2 with TRBJ2-1; possible D gene TRBD1, 5 bases. CDR3 length: 18 residues. V was pared by 7 bases and J by 0 bases, with 22 bases between. Germline-derived CDR1 and CDR2 are SGHAT and FQNNGV. The CDR3 DNA reads TGTGCCAGCACCCCTAGGCCGCAGCTTGACAGCTCCTACAATGAGCAGTTCTTC. Protein product: CASTPRPQLDSSYNEQFF.

The V call is TRBV6-5, the J call TRBJ1-1; 8 bases fit TRBD1. V gave up 4 bases and J gave up 8 bases; unmatched junction bases: 3. Germline V gene lookup returns CDR1 MNHEY and CDR2 SVGAGI. This CDR3 is built from 12 residues. Written as DNA, the CDR3 is TGTGCCAGCAGTTCGAGGACAGGGGAAGCTTTCTTT. It translates to CASSSRTGEAFF.

The CDR3: CASSDKVGFPLHF. DNA for the CDR3: TGTGCCAGCAGTGATAAAGTTGGCTTTCCCCTCCACTTT. The chain uses TRBV6-4 and TRBJ1-6; D remains ambiguous. The CDR3 is 13 amino acids. Germline loops: CDR1 MRHNA, CDR2 SNTAGT. V lost 3 bases to trimming and J lost 13 bases, with 13 bases between them.

The chain joins TRBV25-1 to TRBJ2-3; 10 nucleotides match TRBD2. This CDR3 is 16 amino acids long. From germline, CDR1 is MGHDK and CDR2 SYGVNS. V lost 5 bases, J lost 3 bases, and 8 bases stayed unmatched. The CDR3 is CASSSPGLAMTDTQYF. CDR3 nucleotides: TGTGCCAGCAGTTCACCGGGACTAGCGATGACAGATACGCAGTATTTT.

The rearrangement uses TRBV6-1 and TRBJ1-1, with 10 bases that match TRBD1. Germline V lookup: CDR1 MNHNS, CDR2 SASEGT. This CDR3 is built from 15 residues. V shed 2 bases and J 3 bases; nucleotides not matched to a gene: 3. CDR3 in DNA: TGTGCCAGCAGTGAAAGGACAGGGGGATACACTGAAGCTTTCTTT. This gives the protein CASSERTGGYTEAFF.

The rearrangement joins TRBV28 to TRBJ1-1, with 8 bases fitting TRBD1. The V segment lost 6 bases and the J segment 3 bases; nucleotides outside the gene matches: 12. This CDR3 has 16 amino acids. CDR1 and CDR2 from the germline V gene are MDHEN and SYDVKM. In DNA, the CDR3 is TGTGCCAGCAGCCCACTACCCCGACAGGGGTACACTGAAGCTTTCTTT. Translating gives CASSPLPRQGYTEAFF. The full variable domain, completed using reference TRBV28 and TRBJ1-1, is DVKVTQSSRYLVKRTGEKVFLECVQDMDHENMFWYRQDPGLGLRLIYFSYDVKMKEKGDIPEGYSVSREKKERFSLILESASTNQTSMYLCASSPLPRQGYTEAFFGQGTRLTVV.

The rearrangement joins TRBV7-9 to TRBJ2-2, with 9 bases identical to TRBD2. CDR1 and CDR2 from the germline V gene are SEHNR and FQNEAQ (reference sequence). Trimming removed 3 bases from V and 1 base from J; junction bases left unmatched: 3. This CDR3 contains 16 residues. In DNA form, the CDR3 reads TGTGCCAGCAGCTTGAGCGGGAGGCTGAACACCGGGGAGCTGTTTTTT. The encoded protein is CASSLSGRLNTGELFF.

The chain carries TRBV27 and TRBJ2-7; the match to TRBD2 covers 9 bases. The CDR3 covers 16 residues. CDR1 is MNHEY and CDR2 is SMNVEV in the germline V gene (reference sequence). V gave up 5 bases and J gave up 1 base; unmatched junction bases: 9. The CDR3 loop is CASSPIAGAMSYEQYF. Written as DNA, the CDR3 is TGTGCCAGCAGTCCAATAGCGGGAGCTATGTCCTACGAGCAGTACTTC.

The V gene is TRBV6-4, the J gene TRBJ1-6, with a possible D match to TRBD1 (5 bases). The CDR3 runs to 13 residues. Deletions cut 6 bases from V and 8 bases from J, with 11 bases between. Germline values: CDR1 MRHNA, CDR2 SNTAGT. The CDR3 is CASRERQYSPLHF. The DNA for the CDR3 is TGTGCCAGCAGGGAACGACAGTATTCACCCCTCCACTTT.

V is TRBV11-3 and J is TRBJ1-1; D gene ambiguous. CDR1 and CDR2 from the germline V gene are SGHNT and YENEEA. Trimming stripped 5 bases from V and 1 base from J, with 20 bases between. This CDR3 has 17 amino acids. The CDR3 loop reads CASSARPRRETNTEAFF. The CDR3 DNA is TGTGCCAGCAGCGCCCGGCCAAGGAGGGAGACGAACACTGAAGCTTTCTTT.

The genes are TRBV28 and TRBJ2-5; TRBD2 aligns across 12 bases. Losses at the gene ends were 8 bases for V and 5 bases for J; bases not matched to a gene: 9. The CDR3 spans 15 residues. The germline V gene has CDR1 MDHEN and CDR2 SYDVKM. This CDR3 is CASVGLAGIQETQYF. The CDR3 coding sequence is TGTGCCAGCGTCGGACTAGCGGGAATTCAGGAGACCCAGTACTTC.

The chain uses TRBV29-1 and TRBJ1-1; TRBD1 agrees at 7 bases. The CDR3 is 14 amino acids. In germline, CDR1 is SQVTM, CDR2 ANQGSEA. Trimming removed 0 bases from V and 8 bases from J; junction bases left unmatched: 9. In nucleotides, the CDR3 is TGCAGCGTTGAAGATGAAACACTGGACAGGGAAGCTTTCTTT. Translation gives CSVEDETLDREAFF.

CDR3 sequence: CAWSPNLRREETQYF. CDR3 sequence (DNA): TGTGCCTGGAGCCCCAACCTAAGGAGGGAAGAGACCCAGTACTTC. The rearrangement joins TRBV30 to TRBJ2-5, with D possibly TRBD2 on 6 matching bases. The V gene lost 3 bases and the J gene lost 3 bases, with 17 bases spanning the gap. CDR3 length equals 15 residues. CDR1 and CDR2 (germline): GTSNPN, SVGIG (reference sequence).

Here the CDR3 DNA reads TGTGCCTGGAACCCCCAGGGGGCCGAGTCTGAAGCTTTCTTT. Protein: CAWNPQGAESEAFF. V gene TRBV30 combines with J gene TRBJ1-1, with 8 bases lining up with TRBD1. The CDR3 contains 14 residues. V shed 4 bases and J 6 bases; nucleotides not matched to a gene: 10. CDR1 GTSNPN and CDR2 SVGIG come from the germline V gene (reference sequence). The variable domain in full, completed from reference TRBV30 and TRBJ1-1, reads SQTIHQWPATLVQPVGSPLSLECTVEGTSNPNLYWYRQAAGRGLQLLFYSVGIGQISSEVPQNLSASRPQDRQFILSSKKLLLSDSGFYLCAWNPQGAESEAFFGQGTRLTVV.

This clone appeared a few times. This chain joins TRBV29-1 and TRBJ1-5, with no clear D. V lost 4 bases and J lost 1, with 8 bases in between. The CDR3 has 13 amino acids. Germline V gene lookup returns CDR1 SQVTM and CDR2 ANQGSEA. The CDR3 here is CSVGSGSNQPQHF. CDR3 DNA: TGCAGCGTTGGTTCAGGAAGCAATCAGCCCCAGCATTTT.

A single count supports this clone. V is TRBV15 and J is TRBJ1-3, with unresolved D. The V end was cut by 6 bases, the J end by 0 bases, with 9 bases between. Per the germline V gene, CDR1 is LNHNV and CDR2 is YYDKDF (reference sequence). The CDR3 consists of 14 residues. CDR3 sequence: CATRPRGSGNTIYF. CDR3 DNA sequence: TGTGCCACCAGACCCCGGGGCTCTGGAAACACCATATATTTT.

The chain uses TRBV10-3 and TRBJ1-4, with a possible D match to TRBD1 (6 bases). The CDR3 is made up of 14 amino acids. V lost 0 bases and J 8 bases, leaving 10 bases between the germline ends. Per germline, CDR1 ENHRY and CDR2 SYGVKD. CDR3 amino acids: CAISESHRAEKLFF. In DNA form, the CDR3 reads TGTGCCATCAGTGAGTCGCACAGGGCGGAAAAACTGTTTTTT.

Here the CDR3 DNA reads TGTGCCAGCAGTTTCTTTACCGGGGAGCTGTTTTTT. The encoded protein is CASSFFTGELFF. V and J are TRBV6-5 and TRBJ2-2; no clear D. V dropped 4 bases and J dropped 5 bases, with 5 bases sitting between them. Per the germline V gene, CDR1 is MNHEY and CDR2 is SVGAGI. The CDR3 sequence is 12 residues long.

The V gene is TRBV30, the J gene TRBJ1-2; D is perhaps TRBD1 (5 bases). From germline, CDR1 is GTSNPN and CDR2 SVGIG (reference sequence). The length of the CDR3 is 13 residues. Trimming cost V 5 bases and J 8 bases, with 18 bases left between them. This CDR3 reads CAWGGPGQAGYTF. CDR3 in DNA: TGTGCCTGGGGGGGTCCAGGGCAGGCGGGCTACACCTTC.

The sample holds one count of this clone. The chain is built from TRBV19 and TRBJ2-3; weak D call: TRBD2 (5 bases). Germline V gives CDR1 LNHDA, CDR2 SQIVND (reference sequence). CDR3 size: 15 residues. V gave up 5 bases and J gave up 2 bases, with 14 bases separating them. CDR3 amino acids: CASSFRETNTDTQYF. The CDR3 coding sequence is TGTGCCAGTAGTTTTCGGGAAACCAACACAGATACGCAGTATTTT. Looking up the rest from reference TRBV19 and TRBJ2-3 gives the full variable domain: DGGITQSPKYLFRKEGQNVTLSCEQNLNHDAMYWYRQDPGQGLRLIYYSQIVNDFQKGDIAEGYSVSREKKESFPLTVTSAQKNPTAFYLCASSFRETNTDTQYFGPGTRLTVL.